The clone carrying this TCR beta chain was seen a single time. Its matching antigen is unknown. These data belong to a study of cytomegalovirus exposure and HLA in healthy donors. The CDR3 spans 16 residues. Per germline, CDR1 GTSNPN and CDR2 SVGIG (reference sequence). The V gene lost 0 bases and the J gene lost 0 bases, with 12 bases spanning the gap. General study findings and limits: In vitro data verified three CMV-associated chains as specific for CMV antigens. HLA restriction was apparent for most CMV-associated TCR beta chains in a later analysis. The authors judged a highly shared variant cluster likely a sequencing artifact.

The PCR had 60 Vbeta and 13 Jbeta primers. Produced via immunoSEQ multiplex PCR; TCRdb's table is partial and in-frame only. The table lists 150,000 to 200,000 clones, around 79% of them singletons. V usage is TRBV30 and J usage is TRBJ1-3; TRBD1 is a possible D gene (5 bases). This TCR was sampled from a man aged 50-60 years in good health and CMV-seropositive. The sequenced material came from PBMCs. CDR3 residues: CAWSVPGSSSGNTIYF. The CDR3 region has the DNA TGTGCCTGGAGTGTACCAGGGTCGAGCTCTGGAAACACCATATATTTT.